The entry below describes one T cell receptor (beta chain). What it binds is not known. Between the trimmed V and J ends, which lost 7 bases and 9 bases, there was a span of 22 bases. Germline V lookup: CDR1 SNHLY, CDR2 FYNNEI. The CDR3 runs to 15 residues. The assay was immunoSEQ multiplex PCR, and TCRdb's table has in-frame clones only and misses some. The sample comprises around 75,000 clones, roughly nine tenths of which are singletons, and over 8% rests with the top ten. The sample originates from a study of OX40 agonist ivuxolimab in advanced cancers. For the study at large: Previous treatment with anti-PD-1, anti-PD-L1 or anti-CTLA-4 therapy was allowed; over 35% had received some. Notes on the study in general: Expanded clones were, on average, more numerous in CD8+ T cells than in CD4+. Partial responders dosed at 0.1-3.0 mg/kg displayed clonal expansion ranking among the lowest.

This sequence joins TRBV2 and TRBJ1-5; possible D gene TRBD1, 6 bases. The sample in question was CD4+ or CD8+ T cells sorted from blood, obtained in a trial of the OX40 agonist ivuxolimab. The TCR comes from an adult with an advanced solid tumor such as melanoma, head and neck, liver or kidney cancer. In DNA form, the CDR3 reads TGTGCCAGCACCCAATCCGGGCAGGGGTGGAGGCCCCAGCATTTT. Translating it yields CASTQSGQGWRPQHF.